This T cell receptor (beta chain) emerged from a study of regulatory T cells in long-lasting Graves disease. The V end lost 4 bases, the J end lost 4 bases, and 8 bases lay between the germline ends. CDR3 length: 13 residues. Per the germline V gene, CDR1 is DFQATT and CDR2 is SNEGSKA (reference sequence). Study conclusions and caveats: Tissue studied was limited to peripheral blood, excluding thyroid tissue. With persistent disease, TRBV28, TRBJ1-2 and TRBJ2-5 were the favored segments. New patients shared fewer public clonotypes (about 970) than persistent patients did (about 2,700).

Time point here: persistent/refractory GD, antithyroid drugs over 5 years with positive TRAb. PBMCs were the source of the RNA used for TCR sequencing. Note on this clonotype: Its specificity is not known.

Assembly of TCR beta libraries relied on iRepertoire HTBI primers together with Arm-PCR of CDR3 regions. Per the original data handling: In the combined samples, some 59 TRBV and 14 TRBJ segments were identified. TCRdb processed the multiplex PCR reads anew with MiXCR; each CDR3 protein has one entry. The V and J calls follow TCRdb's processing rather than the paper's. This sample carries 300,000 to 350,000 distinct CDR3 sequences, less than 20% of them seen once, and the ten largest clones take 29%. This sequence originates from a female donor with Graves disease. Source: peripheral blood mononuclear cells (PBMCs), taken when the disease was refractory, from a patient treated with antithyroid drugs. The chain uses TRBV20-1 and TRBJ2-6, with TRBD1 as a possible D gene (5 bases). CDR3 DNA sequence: TGCAGTGCTAAGGGGTGGGGGGCCAACGTCCTGACTTTC. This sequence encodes CSAKGWGANVLTF.